This T cell receptor (beta chain) was captured in a study of long-term antiretroviral therapy in people with HIV. The assay used was immunoSEQ (version v3.0), run at survey level. Produced via immunoSEQ multiplex PCR; TCRdb's table is partial and in-frame only. The top ten hold 6% to 6.5% of the sample, which has 20,000 to 25,000 clones, roughly 84% seen once. Germline V lookup: CDR1 MNHNS, CDR2 SASEGT. The CDR3 loop spans 15 amino acids. V was clipped by 5 bases and J by 8 bases; unmatched bases: 12. The material sequenced was unsorted PBMCs, taken 0.6 years after starting antiretroviral therapy. The TCR was taken from a man aged 55 to 70 with HIV. V usage is TRBV6-1 and J usage is TRBJ1-5; 7 nucleotides agree with TRBD1. CDR3 sequence (DNA): TGTGCCAGCAGTTCAAGCTACAGGGGTCTTGAGCCCCAGCATTTT. Translation gives CASSSSYRGLEPQHF.